This T cell receptor beta chain stems from a study of vaccination and CD4 T cells after COVID-19. CD4+ T cells that had been cultured provided DNA sequenced with the Oncomine TCR Beta short-read assay. TCRdb independently ran MiXCR on the PCR reads; one entry per CDR3 protein. The sample holds 20,000 to 25,000 distinct CDR3 sequences, 43% seen once. This sample's treatment: approximately nine-day PBMC culture with coronavirus spike peptide pools or control peptides (ViraFEST assay). CDR1 and CDR2 from the germline V gene are SGHVS and FNYEAQ. V lost 2 bases and J lost 1; bases outside the gene matches: 7. The CDR3 is made up of 18 amino acids. About this clonotype: Its antigen is not known.

This chain joins TRBV7-6 and TRBJ2-3, with 12 bases lining up with TRBD2. The sequencing input was CD4+ T cells from blood, cultured in vitro. The clonotype was recovered from a human donor who had recovered from COVID-19. The CDR3 here is CASSLFGTSGGRTDTQYF. CDR3 nucleotides: TGTGCCAGCAGCTTATTTGGTACTAGCGGGGGGCGCACAGATACGCAGTATTTT.